Detailed here is one T cell receptor beta chain. Antigen: not known. The sequenced patients had an expansion of CD8+CD57+ cells seen by flow cytometry. Acquired aplastic anemia of severe grade affected all patients. The data were obtained in a study of CD8+CD57+ T cells in acquired aplastic anemia. Across the whole study: DNA recovered from sorted CD4+ and CD8+ cells had a mean of roughly 3 ug.

Germline CDR1 is SGHVS and CDR2 is FQNEAQ. The ends lost 4 bases at V and 4 bases at J; junction bases unmatched: 7. The CDR3 length is 14 residues. Both TCR beta VDJ combination and CDR3 sequence profiling were carried out. Genomic DNA was the template for this profiling. Using its own MiXCR run on the reads, TCRdb lists one record per CDR3 protein. The sample includes 180,000 or so distinct CDR3 sequences, 63% of them seen just once. General study results and limits: Between patients and controls, about 31 CD8+ CDR3 sequences were found in common.

This chain uses TRBV7-8 with TRBJ2-7; the match to TRBD1 covers 7 bases. This clonotype originated in a human donor with aplastic anemia. Sequencing used sorted CD4+, CD8+, or CD8+CD57+ T cells (not recorded which) from PBMCs. CDR3 DNA sequence: TGTGCCAGCAGCTCCTCGGGACAGAGATACGAGCAGTACTTC. Translated, it gives CASSSSGQRYEQYF.